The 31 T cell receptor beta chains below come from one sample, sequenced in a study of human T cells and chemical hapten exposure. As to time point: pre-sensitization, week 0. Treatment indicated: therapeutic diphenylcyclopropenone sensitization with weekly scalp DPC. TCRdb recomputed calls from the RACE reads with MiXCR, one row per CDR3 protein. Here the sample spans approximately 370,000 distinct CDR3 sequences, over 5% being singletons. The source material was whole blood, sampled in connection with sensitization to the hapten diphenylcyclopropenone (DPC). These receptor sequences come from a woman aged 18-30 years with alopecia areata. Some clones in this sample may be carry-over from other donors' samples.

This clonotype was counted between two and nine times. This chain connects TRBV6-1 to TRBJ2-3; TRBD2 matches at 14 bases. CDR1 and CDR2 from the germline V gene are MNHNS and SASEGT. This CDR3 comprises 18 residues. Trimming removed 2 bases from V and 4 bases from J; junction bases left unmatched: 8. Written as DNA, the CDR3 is TGTGCCAGCAGTGAACGGACCCCGGGACTAGCGGGGGCAGATACGCAGTATTTT. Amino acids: CASSERTPGLAGADTQYF.

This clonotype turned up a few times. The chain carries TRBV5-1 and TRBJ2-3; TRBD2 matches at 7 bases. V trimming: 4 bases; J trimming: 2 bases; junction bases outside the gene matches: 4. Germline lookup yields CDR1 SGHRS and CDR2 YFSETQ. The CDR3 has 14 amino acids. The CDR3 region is CASSSGVNTDTQYF. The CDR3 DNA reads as TGCGCCAGCAGCAGCGGGGTCAACACAGATACGCAGTATTTT.

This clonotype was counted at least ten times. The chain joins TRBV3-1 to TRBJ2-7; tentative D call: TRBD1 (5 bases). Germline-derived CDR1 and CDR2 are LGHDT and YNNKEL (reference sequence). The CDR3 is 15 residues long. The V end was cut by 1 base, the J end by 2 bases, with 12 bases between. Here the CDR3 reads CASSQVAQGTYEQYF. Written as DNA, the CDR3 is TGTGCCAGCAGCCAAGTGGCCCAGGGAACCTACGAGCAGTACTTC.

The CDR3 is CASSSGLGSNQPQHF. CDR3 nucleotides: TGTGCCAGCAGCTCGGGGCTTGGGAGCAATCAGCCCCAGCATTTT. The J gene is TRBJ1-5, the V gene TRBV7-9; possibly TRBD1 for D (5 bases). The germline V gene has CDR1 SEHNR and CDR2 FQNEAQ (reference sequence). V shed 4 bases and J shed 1 base, with 11 bases lying between them. The length of the CDR3 is 15 residues. Variable domain in full (rest from reference TRBV7-9 and TRBJ1-5): DTGVSQNPRHKITKRGQNVTFRCDPISEHNRLYWYRQTLGQGPEFLTYFQNEAQLEKSRLLSDRFSAERPKGSFSTLEIQRTEQGDSAMYLCASSSGLGSNQPQHFGDGTRLSIL.

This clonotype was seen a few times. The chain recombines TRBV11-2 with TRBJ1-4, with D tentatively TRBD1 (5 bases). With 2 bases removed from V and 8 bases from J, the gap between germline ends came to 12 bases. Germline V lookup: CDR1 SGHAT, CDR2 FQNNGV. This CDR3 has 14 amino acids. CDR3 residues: CASSLRDGGEKLFF. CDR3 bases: TGTGCCAGCAGCTTACGGGACGGGGGGGAAAAACTGTTTTTT. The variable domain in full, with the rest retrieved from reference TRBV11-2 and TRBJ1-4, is EAGVAQSPRYKIIEKRQSVAFWCNPISGHATLYWYQQILGQGPKLLIQFQNNGVVDDSQLPKDRFSAERLKGVDSTLKIQPAKLEDSAVYLCASSLRDGGEKLFFGSGTQLSVL.

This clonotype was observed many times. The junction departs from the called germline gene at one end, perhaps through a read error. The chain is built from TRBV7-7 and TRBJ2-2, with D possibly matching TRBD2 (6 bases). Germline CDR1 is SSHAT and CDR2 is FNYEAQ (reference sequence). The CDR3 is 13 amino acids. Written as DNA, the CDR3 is TGTGCTAGCAGCTCCCCCGGGGGCGGGGAGCTGTTTTTT. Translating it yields CASSSPGGGELFF.

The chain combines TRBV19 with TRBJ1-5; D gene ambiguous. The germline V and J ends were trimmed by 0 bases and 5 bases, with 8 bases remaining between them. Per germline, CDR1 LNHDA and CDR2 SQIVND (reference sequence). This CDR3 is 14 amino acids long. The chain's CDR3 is CASSIDREYQPQHF. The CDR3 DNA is TGTGCCAGTAGTATAGATAGGGAATATCAGCCCCAGCATTTT.

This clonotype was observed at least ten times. CDR3 in amino acids: CASSLSRTGGNYEQYF. The CDR3 DNA follows: TGTGCCAGCAGTTTATCACGCACAGGGGGCAACTACGAGCAGTACTTC. This rearrangement joins TRBV27 to TRBJ2-7; 9 bases are a match to TRBD1. CDR1 is MNHEY and CDR2 is SMNVEV in the germline V gene (reference sequence). V lost 0 bases, J lost 3 bases, and 6 bases stayed unmatched. The CDR3 spans 16 residues.

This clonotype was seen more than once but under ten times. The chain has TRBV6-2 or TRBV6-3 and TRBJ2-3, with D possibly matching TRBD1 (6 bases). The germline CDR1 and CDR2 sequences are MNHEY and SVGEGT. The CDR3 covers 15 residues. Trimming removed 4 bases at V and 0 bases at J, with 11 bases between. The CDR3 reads CASSSHRDSTDTQYF. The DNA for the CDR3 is TGTGCCAGCAGTTCCCACAGGGATAGCACAGATACGCAGTATTTT.

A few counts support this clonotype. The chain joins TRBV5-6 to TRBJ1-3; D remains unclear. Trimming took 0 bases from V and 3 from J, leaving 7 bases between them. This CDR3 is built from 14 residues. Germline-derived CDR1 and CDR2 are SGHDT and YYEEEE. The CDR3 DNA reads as TGTGCCAGCAGCTTGGGATCTTTTGGAAACACCATATATTTT. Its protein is CASSLGSFGNTIYF.

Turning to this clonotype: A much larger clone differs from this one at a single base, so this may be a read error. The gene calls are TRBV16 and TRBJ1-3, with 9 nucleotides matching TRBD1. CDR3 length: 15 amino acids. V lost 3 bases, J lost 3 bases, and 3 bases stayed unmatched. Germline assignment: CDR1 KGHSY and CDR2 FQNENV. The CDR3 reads CASSHPGQGGNTIYF. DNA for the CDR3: TGTGCCAGCAGCCATCCGGGACAGGGTGGAAACACCATATATTTT.

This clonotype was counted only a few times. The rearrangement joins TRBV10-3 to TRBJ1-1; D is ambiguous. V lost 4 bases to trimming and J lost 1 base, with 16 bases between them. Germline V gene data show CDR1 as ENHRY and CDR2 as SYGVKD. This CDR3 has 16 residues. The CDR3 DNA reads TGTGCCATCAGTGTGGAAGGTTATGGGGAGAACACTGAAGCTTTCTTT. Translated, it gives CAISVEGYGENTEAFF.

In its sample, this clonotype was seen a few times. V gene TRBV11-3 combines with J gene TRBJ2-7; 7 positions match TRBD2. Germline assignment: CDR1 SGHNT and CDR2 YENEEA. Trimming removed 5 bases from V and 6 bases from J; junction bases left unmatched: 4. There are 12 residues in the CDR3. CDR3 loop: CASSIREGEQYF. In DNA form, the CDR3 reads TGTGCCAGCAGCATCAGGGAGGGCGAGCAGTACTTC.

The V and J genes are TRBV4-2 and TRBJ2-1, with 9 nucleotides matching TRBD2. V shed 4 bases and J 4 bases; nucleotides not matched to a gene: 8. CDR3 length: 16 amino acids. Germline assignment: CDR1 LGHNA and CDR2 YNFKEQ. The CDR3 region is CASSRSRLAGYNEQFF. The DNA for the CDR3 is TGTGCCAGCAGCCGATCGCGGCTAGCGGGGTACAATGAGCAGTTCTTC.

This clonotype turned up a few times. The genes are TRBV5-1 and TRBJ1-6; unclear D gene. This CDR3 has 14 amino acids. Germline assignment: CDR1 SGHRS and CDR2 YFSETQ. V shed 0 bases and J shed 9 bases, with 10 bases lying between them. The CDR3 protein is CASSLEGSGSPLHF. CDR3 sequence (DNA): TGCGCCAGCAGCTTGGAGGGATCGGGTTCACCCCTCCACTTT.

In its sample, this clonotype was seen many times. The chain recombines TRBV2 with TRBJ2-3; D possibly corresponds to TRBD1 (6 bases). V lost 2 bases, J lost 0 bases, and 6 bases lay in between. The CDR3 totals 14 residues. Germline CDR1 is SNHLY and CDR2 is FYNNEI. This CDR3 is CASSEQGSTDTQYF. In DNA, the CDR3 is TGTGCCAGCAGTGAACAGGGGAGCACAGATACGCAGTATTTT.

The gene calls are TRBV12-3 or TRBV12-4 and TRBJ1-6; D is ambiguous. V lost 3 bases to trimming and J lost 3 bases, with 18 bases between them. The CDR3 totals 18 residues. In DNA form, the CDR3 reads TGTGCCAGCAGTTTGAACAGCCTGAATTCGTTCTATAATTCACCCCTCCACTTT. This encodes CASSLNSLNSFYNSPLHF.

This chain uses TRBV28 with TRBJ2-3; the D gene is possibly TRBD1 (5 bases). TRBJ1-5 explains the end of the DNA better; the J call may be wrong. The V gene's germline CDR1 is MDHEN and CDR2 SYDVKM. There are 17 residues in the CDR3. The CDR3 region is CASSLGTSGYSTDTQHF. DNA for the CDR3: TGTGCCAGCAGCCTCGGGACTAGCGGGTATAGCACAGATACGCAGCATTTT.

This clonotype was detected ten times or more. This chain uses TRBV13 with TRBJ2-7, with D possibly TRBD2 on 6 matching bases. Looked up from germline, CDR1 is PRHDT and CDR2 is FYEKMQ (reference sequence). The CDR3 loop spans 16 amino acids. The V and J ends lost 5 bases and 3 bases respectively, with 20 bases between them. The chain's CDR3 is CASSPLGGATLYEQYF. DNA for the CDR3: TGTGCCAGCAGCCCCCTAGGAGGGGCGACTCTCTACGAGCAGTACTTC.

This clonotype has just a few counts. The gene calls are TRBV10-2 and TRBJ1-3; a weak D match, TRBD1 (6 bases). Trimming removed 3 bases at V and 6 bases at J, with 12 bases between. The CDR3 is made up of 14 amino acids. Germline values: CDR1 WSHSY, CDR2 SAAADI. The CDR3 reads CASSEPGQANTIYF. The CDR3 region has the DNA TGCGCCAGCAGTGAACCGGGACAAGCAAACACCATATATTTT.

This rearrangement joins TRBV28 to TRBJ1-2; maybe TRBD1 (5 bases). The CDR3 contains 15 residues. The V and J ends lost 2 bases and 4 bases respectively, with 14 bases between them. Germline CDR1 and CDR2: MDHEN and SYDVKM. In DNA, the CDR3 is TGTGCCAGCAGTTTAGGGGACCGAGGGAGCTATGGCTACACCTTC. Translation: CASSLGDRGSYGYTF.

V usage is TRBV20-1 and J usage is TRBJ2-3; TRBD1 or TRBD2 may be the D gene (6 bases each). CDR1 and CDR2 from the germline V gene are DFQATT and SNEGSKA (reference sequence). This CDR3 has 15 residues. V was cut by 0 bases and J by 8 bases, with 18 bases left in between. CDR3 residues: CSARDRWGARVTQYF. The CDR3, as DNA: TGCAGTGCTAGAGATCGGTGGGGGGCCCGGGTTACGCAGTATTTT.

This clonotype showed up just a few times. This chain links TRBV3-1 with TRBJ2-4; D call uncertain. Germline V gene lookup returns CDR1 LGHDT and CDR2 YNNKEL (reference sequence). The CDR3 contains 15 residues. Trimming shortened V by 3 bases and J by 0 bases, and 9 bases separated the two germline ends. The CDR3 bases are TGTGCCAGCAGCCAGGGCAGCGTAGCCAAAAACATTCAGTACTTC. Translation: CASSQGSVAKNIQYF.

The CDR3 DNA is TGTGCCAGCAGTCTCGGGAGACGGCCAACTAATGAAAAACTGTTTTTT. Translation gives CASSLGRRPTNEKLFF. V and J are TRBV12-3 or TRBV12-4 and TRBJ1-4, with no clear D. Trimming shortened V by 5 bases and J by 0 bases, and 13 bases separated the two germline ends. The CDR3 is 16 residues long.

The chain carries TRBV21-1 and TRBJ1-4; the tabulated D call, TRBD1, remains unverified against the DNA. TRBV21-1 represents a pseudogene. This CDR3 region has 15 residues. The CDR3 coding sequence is TGTGCCAGCAGCCTCCAATCGGGATTTGATGAAAAACTGTTTTTT. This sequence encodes CASSLQSGFDEKLFF.

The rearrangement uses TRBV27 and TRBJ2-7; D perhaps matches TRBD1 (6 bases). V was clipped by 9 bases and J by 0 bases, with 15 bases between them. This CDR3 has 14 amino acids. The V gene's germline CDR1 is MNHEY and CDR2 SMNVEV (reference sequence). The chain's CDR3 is CASSTGINSYEQYF. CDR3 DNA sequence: TGTGCCAGTTCTACAGGGATCAACTCCTACGAGCAGTACTTC.

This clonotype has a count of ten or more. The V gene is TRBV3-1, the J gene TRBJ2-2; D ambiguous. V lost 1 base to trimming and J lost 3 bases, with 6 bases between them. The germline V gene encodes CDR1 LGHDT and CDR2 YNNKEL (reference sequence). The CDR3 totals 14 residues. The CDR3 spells CASSQGGYTGELFF. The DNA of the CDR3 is TGTGCCAGCAGCCAAGGGGGTTACACCGGGGAGCTGTTTTTT.

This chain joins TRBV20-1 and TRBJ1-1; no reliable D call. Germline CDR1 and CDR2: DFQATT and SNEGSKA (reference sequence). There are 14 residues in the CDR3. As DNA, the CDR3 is TGCAGCATCTGGTATCTGGGGAGGAACACTGAAGCTTTCTTT. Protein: CSIWYLGRNTEAFF.

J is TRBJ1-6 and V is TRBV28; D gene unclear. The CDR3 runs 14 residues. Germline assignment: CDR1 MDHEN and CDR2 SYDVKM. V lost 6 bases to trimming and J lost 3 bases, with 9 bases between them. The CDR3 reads CASRSGGYNSPLHF. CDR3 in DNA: TGTGCCAGCAGATCAGGAGGCTATAATTCACCCCTCCACTTT.

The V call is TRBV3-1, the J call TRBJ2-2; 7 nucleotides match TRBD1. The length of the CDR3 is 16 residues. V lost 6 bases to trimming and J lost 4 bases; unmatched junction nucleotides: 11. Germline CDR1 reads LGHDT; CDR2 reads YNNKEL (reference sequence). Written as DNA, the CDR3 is TGTGCCAGCAGGCCGAACGACAGGGACATCACCGGGGAGCTGTTTTTT. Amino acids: CASRPNDRDITGELFF. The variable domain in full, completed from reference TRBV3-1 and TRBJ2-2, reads DTAVSQTPKYLVTQMGNDKSIKCEQNLGHDTMYWYKQDSKKFLKIMFSYNNKELIINETVPNRFSPKSPDKAHLNLHINSLELGDSAVYFCASRPNDRDITGELFFGEGSRLTVL.

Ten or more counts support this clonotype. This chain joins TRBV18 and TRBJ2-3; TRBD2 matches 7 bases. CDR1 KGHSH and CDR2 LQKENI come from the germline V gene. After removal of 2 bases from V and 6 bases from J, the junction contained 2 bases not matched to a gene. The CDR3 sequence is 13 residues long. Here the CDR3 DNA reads TGTGCCAGCTCACCAAACGGGGGGGATACGCAGTATTTT. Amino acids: CASSPNGGDTQYF.